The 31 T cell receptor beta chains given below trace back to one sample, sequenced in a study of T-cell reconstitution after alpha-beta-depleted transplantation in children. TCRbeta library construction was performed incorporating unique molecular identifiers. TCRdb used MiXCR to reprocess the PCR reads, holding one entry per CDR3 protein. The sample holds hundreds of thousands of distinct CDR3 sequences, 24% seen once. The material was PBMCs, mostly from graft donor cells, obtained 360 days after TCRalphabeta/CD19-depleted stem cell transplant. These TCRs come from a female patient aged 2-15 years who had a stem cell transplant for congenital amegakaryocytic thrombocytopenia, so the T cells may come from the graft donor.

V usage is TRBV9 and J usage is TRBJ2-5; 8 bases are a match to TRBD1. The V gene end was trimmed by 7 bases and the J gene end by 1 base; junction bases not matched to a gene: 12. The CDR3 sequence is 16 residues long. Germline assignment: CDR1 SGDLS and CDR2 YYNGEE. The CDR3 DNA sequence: TGTGCCAGCGGTACTGGACAGGGAAAATTCCAAGAGACCCAGTACTTC. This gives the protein CASGTGQGKFQETQYF.

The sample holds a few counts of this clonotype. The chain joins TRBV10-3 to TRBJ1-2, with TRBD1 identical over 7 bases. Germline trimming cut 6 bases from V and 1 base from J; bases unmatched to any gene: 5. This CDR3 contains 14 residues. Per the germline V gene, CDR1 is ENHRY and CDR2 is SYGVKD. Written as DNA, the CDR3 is TGTGCCATCAGCCGGGACAGAAATAACTATGGCTACACCTTC. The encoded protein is CAISRDRNNYGYTF.

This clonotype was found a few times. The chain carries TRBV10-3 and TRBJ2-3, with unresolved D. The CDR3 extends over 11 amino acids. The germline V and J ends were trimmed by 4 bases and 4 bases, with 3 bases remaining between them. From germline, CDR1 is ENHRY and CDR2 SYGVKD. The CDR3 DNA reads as TGTGCCATCAGTGTGGCAGATACGCAGTATTTT. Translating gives CAISVADTQYF.

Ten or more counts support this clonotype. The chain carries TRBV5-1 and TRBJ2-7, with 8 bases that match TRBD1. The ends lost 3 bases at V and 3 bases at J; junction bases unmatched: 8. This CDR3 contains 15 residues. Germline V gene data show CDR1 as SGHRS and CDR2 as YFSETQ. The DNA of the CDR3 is TGCGCCAGCAGCTGGGGGACAGGATACTACTACGAGCAGTACTTC. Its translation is CASSWGTGYYYEQYF.

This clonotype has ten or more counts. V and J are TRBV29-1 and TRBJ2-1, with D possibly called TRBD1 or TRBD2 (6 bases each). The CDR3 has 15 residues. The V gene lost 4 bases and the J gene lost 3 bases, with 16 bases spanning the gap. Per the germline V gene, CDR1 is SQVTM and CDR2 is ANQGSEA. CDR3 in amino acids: CSVGRGAALYNEQFF. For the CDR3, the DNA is TGCAGCGTTGGTAGGGGGGCCGCCCTCTACAATGAGCAGTTCTTC.

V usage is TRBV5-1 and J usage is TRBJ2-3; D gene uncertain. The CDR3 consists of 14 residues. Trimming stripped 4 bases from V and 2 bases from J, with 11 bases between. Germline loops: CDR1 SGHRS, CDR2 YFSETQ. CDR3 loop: CASSPDKTTDTQYF. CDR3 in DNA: TGCGCCAGCAGCCCGGATAAAACCACAGATACGCAGTATTTT.

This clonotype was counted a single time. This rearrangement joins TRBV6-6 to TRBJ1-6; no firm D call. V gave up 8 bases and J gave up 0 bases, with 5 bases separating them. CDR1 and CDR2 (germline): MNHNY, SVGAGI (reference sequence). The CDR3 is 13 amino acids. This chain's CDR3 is CASHPSYNSPLHF. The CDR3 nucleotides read TGTGCCAGCCACCCCTCCTATAATTCACCCCTCCACTTT.

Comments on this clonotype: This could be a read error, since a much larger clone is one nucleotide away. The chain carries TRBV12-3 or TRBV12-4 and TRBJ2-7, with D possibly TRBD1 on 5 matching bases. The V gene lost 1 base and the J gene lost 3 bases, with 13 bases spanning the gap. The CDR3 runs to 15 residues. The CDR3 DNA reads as TGTGCCAGCAGTTTAGGACGGCAGGGAAACTACGAGCAGTACTTC. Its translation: CASSLGRQGNYEQYF.

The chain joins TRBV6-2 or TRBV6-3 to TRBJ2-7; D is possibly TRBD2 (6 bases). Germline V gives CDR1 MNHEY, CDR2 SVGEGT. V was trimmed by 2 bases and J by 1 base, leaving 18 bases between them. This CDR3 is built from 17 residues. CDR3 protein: CASSYKTGFGGSYEQYF. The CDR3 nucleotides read TGTGCCAGCAGTTACAAGACCGGTTTCGGGGGATCCTACGAGCAGTACTTC.

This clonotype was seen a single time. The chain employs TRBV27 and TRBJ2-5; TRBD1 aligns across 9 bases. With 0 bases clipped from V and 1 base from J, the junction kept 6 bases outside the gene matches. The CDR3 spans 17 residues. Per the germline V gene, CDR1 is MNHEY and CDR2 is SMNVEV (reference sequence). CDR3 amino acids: CASSLSRTGDFQETQYF. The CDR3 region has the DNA TGTGCCAGCAGTTTATCGAGGACAGGGGATTTCCAAGAGACCCAGTACTTC.

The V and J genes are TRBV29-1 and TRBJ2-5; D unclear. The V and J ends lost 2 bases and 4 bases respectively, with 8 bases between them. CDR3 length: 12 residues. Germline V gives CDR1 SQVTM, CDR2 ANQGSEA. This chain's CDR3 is CSVETPGETQYF. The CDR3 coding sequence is TGCAGCGTTGAAACCCCAGGAGAGACCCAGTACTTC.

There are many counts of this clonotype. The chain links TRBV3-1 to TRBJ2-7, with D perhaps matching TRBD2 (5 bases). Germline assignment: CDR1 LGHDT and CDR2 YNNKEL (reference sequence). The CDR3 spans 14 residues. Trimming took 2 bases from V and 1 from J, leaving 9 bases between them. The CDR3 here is CASSQKLVSYEQYF. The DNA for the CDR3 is TGTGCCAGCAGCCAAAAACTAGTTTCCTACGAGCAGTACTTC.

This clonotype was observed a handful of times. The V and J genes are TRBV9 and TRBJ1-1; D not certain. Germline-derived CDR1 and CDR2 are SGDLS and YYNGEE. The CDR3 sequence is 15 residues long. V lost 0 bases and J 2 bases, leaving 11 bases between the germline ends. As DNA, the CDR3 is TGTGCCAGCAGCGTAGTGGGGATGGGAAACACTGAAGCTTTCTTT. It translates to CASSVVGMGNTEAFF. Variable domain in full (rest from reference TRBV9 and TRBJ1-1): DSGVTQTPKHLITATGQRVTLRCSPRSGDLSVYWYQQSLDQGLQFLIQYYNGEERAKGNILERFSAQQFPDLHSELNLSSLELGDSALYFCASSVVGMGNTEAFFGQGTRLTVV.

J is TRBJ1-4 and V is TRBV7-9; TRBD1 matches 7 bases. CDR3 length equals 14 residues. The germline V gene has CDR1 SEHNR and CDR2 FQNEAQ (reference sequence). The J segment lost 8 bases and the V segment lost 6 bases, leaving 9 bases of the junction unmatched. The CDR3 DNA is TGTGCCAGCAGTTATCGACAGGGCTTCGAAAAACTGTTTTTT. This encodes CASSYRQGFEKLFF.

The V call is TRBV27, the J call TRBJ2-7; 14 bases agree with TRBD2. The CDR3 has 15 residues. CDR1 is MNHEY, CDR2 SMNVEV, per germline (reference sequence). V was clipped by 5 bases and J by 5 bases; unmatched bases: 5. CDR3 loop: CASSLGTSGRDEQYF. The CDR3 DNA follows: TGTGCCAGCAGTCTAGGGACTAGCGGGAGAGACGAGCAGTACTTC.

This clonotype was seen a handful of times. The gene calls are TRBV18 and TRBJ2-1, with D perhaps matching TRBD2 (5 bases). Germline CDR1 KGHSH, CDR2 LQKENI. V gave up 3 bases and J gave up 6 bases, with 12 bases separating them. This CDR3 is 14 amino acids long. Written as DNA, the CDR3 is TGTGCCAGCTCACCCCTGCTAGCTCCCAATGAGCAGTTCTTC. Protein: CASSPLLAPNEQFF.

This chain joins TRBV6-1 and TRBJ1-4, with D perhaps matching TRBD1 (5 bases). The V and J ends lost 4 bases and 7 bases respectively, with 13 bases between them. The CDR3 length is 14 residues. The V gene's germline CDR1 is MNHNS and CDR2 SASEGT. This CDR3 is CASSVSGLGEKLFF. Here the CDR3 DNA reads TGTGCCAGCAGTGTATCGGGGCTTGGTGAAAAACTGTTTTTT.

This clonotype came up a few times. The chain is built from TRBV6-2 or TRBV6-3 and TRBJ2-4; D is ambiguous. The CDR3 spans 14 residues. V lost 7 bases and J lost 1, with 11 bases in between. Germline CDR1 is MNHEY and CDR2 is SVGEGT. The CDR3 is CASTLGTAKNIQYF. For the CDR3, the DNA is TGTGCCAGCACTCTAGGAACGGCCAAAAACATTCAGTACTTC.

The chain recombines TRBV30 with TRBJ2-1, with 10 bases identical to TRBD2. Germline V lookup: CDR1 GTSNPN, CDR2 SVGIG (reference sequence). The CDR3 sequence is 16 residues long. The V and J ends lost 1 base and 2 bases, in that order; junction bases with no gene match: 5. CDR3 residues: CAWSAASGRAYNEQFF. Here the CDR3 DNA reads TGTGCCTGGAGTGCGGCTAGCGGGAGAGCCTACAATGAGCAGTTCTTC. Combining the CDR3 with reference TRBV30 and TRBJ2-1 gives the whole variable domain SQTIHQWPATLVQPVGSPLSLECTVEGTSNPNLYWYRQAAGRGLQLLFYSVGIGQISSEVPQNLSASRPQDRQFILSSKKLLLSDSGFYLCAWSAASGRAYNEQFFGPGTRLTVL.

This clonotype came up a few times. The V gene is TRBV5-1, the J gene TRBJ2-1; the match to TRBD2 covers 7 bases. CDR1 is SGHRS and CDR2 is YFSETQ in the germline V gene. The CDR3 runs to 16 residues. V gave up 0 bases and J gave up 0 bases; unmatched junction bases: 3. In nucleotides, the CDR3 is TGCGCCAGCAGCTTGGTGCGGGGGAGCTCCTACAATGAGCAGTTCTTC. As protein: CASSLVRGSSYNEQFF. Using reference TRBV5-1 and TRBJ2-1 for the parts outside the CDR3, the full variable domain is KAGVTQTPRYLIKTRGQQVTLSCSPISGHRSVSWYQQTPGQGLQFLFEYFSETQRNKGNFPGRFSGRQFSNSRSEMNVSTLELGDSALYLCASSLVRGSSYNEQFFGPGTRLTVL.

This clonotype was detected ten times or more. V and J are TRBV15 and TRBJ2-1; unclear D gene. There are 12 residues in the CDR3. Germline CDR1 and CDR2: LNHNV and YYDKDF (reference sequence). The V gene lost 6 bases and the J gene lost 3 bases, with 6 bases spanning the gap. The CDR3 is CATSWDYNEQFF. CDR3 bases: TGTGCCACCAGTTGGGACTACAATGAGCAGTTCTTC.

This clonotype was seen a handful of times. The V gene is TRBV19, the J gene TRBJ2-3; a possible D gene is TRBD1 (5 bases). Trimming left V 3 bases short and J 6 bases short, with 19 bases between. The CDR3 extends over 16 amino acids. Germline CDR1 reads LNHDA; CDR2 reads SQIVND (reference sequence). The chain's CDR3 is CASSIGGHPRVDTQYF. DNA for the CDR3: TGTGCCAGTAGTATTGGCGGACACCCTAGGGTGGATACGCAGTATTTT.

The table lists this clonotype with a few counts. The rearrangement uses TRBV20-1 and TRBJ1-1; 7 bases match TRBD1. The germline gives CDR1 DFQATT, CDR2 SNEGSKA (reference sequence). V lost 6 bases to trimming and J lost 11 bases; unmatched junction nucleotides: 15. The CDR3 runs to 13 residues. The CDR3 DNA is TGCAGTGCCCAGACCAACAGGGGCGCCTTGGCTTTCTTT. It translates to CSAQTNRGALAFF.

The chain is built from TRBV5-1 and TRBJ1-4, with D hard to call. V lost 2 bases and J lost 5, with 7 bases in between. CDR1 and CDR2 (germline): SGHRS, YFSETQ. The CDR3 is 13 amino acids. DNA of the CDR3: TGCGCCAGCAGCTTCGGCTCAAATGAAAAACTGTTTTTT. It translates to CASSFGSNEKLFF.

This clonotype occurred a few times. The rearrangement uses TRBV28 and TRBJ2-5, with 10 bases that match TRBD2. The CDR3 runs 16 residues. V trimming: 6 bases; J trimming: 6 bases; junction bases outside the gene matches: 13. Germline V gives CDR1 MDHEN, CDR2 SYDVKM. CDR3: CASRHPGLATVKTQYF. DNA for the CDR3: TGTGCCAGCAGACATCCGGGACTAGCGACAGTAAAGACCCAGTACTTC.

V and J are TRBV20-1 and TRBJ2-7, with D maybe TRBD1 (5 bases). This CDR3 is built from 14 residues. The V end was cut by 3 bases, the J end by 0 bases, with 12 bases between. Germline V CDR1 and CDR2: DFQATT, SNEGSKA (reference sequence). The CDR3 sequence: CSASSRVGSYEQYF. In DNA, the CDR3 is TGCAGTGCTAGTTCCAGGGTCGGCTCCTACGAGCAGTACTTC.

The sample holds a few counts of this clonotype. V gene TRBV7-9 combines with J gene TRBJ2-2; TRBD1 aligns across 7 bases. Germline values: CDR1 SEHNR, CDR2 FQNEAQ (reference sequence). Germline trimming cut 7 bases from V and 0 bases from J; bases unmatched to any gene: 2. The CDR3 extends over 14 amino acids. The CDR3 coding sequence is TGTGCCAGCAACGACAGGGCGAACACCGGGGAGCTGTTTTTT. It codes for CASNDRANTGELFF.

The CDR3 DNA sequence: TGCAGTGCTGAAGGTAGGGCCTACGAGCAGTACTTC. Protein sequence: CSAEGRAYEQYF. V is TRBV20-1 and J is TRBJ2-7, with D unclear. The CDR3 has 12 residues. Trimming left V 5 bases short and J 2 bases short, with 10 bases between. The germline CDR1 and CDR2 sequences are DFQATT and SNEGSKA (reference sequence).

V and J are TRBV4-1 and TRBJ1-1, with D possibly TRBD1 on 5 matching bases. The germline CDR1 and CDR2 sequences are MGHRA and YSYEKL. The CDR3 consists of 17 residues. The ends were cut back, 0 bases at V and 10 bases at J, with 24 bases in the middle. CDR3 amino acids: CASSQEPGPYFPELAFF. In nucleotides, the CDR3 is TGCGCCAGCAGCCAAGAGCCAGGGCCCTATTTCCCCGAACTAGCTTTCTTT.

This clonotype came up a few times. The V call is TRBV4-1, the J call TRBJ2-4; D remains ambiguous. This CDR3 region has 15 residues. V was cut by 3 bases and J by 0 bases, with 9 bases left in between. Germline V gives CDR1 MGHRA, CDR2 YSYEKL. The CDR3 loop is CASSQIISAKNIQYF. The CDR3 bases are TGCGCCAGCAGCCAGATAATATCAGCCAAAAACATTCAGTACTTC.

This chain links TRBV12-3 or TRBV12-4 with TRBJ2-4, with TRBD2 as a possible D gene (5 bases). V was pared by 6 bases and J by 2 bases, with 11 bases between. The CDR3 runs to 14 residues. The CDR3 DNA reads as TGTGCCAGCAGCCCTGCCGGGACCAAAAACATTCAGTACTTC. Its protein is CASSPAGTKNIQYF.